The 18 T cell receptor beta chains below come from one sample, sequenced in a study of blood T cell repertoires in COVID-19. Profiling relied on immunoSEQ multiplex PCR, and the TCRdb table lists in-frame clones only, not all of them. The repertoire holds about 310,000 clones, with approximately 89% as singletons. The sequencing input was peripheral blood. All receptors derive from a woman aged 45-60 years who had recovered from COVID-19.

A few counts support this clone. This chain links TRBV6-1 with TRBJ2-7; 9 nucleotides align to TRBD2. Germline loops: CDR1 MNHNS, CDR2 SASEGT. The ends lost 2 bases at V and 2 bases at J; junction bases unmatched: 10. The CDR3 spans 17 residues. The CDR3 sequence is CASSEIAGVGVAYEQYF. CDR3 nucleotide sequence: TGTGCCAGCAGTGAAATAGCGGGGGTAGGAGTAGCCTACGAGCAGTACTTC.

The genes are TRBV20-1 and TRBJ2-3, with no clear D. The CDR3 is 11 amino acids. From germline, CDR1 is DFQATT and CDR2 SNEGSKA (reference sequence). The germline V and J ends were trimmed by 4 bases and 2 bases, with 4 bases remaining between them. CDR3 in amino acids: CSATYTDTQYF. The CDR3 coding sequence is TGCAGTGCTACCTACACAGATACGCAGTATTTT.

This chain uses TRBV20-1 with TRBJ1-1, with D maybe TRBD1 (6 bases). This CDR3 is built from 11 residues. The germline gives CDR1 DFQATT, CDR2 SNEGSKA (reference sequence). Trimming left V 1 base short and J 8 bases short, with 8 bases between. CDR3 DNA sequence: TGCAGTGCTAGAGGCAGGGGAGAAGCTTTCTTT. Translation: CSARGRGEAFF.

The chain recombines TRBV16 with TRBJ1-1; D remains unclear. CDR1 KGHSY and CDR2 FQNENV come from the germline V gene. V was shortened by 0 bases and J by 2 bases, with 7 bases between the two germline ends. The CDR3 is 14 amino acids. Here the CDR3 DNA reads TGTGCCAGCAGCCAATCACCGGGAAACACTGAAGCTTTCTTT. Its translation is CASSQSPGNTEAFF.

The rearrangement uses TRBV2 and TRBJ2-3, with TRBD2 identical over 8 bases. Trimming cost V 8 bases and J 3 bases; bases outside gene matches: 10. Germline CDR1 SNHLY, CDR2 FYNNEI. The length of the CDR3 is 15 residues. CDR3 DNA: TGTGCCAGCGAAACGGGGGGGGGCAAAACAGATACGCAGTATTTT. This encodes CASETGGGKTDTQYF.

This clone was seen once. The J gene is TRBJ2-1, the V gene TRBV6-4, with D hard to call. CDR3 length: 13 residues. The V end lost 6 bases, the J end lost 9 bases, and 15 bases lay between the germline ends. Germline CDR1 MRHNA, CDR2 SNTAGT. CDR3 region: CASSKTRLGEQFF. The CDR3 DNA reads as TGTGCCAGCAGCAAGACCCGACTCGGTGAGCAGTTCTTC.

The CDR3, as DNA: TGTGCCAGCAGCCCCCCCTCGGGGAGGCTCAGTAACTATGGCTACACCTTC. This encodes CASSPPSGRLSNYGYTF. The V and J genes are TRBV5-6 and TRBJ1-2; the D is unclear. The CDR3 totals 17 residues. Trimming removed 4 bases at V and 1 base at J, with 20 bases between. Germline V gene lookup returns CDR1 SGHDT and CDR2 YYEEEE.

The CDR3: CASSLVGGNTEAFF. The CDR3 DNA is TGTGCCAGCAGCTTGGTTGGCGGGAACACTGAAGCTTTCTTT. V usage is TRBV5-6 and J usage is TRBJ1-1; no firm D call. The V gene lost 0 bases and the J gene lost 1 base, with 7 bases spanning the gap. The CDR3 is 14 residues long. The germline V gene has CDR1 SGHDT and CDR2 YYEEEE.

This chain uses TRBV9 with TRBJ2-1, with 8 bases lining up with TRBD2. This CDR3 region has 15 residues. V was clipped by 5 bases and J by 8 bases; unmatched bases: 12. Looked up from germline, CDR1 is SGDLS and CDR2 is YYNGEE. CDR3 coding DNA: TGTGCCAGCAGGGCGGGACTAGGATTATTAGATGAGCAGTTCTTC. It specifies CASRAGLGLLDEQFF.

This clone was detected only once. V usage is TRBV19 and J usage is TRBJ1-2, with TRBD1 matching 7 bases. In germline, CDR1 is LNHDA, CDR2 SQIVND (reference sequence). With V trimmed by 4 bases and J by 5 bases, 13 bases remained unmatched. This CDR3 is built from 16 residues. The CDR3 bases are TGTGCCAGTAGTACTCGACAGGGCACCCCCCGATATGGCTACACCTTC. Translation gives CASSTRQGTPRYGYTF.

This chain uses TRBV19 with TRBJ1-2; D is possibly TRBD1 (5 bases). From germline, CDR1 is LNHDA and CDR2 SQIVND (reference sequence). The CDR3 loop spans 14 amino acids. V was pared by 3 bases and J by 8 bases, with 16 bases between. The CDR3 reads CASSMRDFLGGYTF. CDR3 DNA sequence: TGTGCCAGTAGTATGCGGGACTTCCTCGGAGGCTACACCTTC. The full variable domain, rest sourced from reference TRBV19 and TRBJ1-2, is DGGITQSPKYLFRKEGQNVTLSCEQNLNHDAMYWYRQDPGQGLRLIYYSQIVNDFQKGDIAEGYSVSREKKESFPLTVTSAQKNPTAFYLCASSMRDFLGGYTFGSGTRLTVV.

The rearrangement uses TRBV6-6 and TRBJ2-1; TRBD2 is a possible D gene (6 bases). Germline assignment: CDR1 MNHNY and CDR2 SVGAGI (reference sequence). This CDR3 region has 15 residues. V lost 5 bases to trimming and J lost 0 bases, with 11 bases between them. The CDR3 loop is CASSRSGSSYNEQFF. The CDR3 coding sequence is TGTGCCAGCAGTCGTAGCGGCAGCTCCTACAATGAGCAGTTCTTC.

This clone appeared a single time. CDR3 in DNA: TGTGCCAGCAGCTTGTCCACGGTTGGCGAGCAGTACTTC. Protein sequence: CASSLSTVGEQYF. V and J are TRBV11-2 and TRBJ2-7; D uncertain. Trimming stripped 3 bases from V and 6 bases from J, with 12 bases between. Germline CDR1 and CDR2: SGHAT and FQNNGV. The CDR3 runs 13 residues.

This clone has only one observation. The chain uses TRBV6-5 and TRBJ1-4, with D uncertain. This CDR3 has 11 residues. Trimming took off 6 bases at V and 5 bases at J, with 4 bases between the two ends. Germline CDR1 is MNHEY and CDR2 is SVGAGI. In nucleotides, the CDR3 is TGTGCCAGCAGCGGGAATGAAAAACTGTTTTTT. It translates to CASSGNEKLFF.

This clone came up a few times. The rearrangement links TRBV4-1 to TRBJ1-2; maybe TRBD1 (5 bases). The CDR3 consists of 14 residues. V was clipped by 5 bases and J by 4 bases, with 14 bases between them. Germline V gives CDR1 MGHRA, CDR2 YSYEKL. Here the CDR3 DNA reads TGCGCCAGCAGCTCCCAGGGCACTCCCTATGGCTACACCTTC. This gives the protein CASSSQGTPYGYTF.

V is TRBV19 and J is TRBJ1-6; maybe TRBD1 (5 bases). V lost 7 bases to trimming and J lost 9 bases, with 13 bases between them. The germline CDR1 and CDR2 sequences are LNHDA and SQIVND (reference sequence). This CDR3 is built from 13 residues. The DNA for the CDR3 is TGTGCCAGTAATCGTGGGGCGAGTTCACCCCTCCACTTT. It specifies CASNRGASSPLHF.

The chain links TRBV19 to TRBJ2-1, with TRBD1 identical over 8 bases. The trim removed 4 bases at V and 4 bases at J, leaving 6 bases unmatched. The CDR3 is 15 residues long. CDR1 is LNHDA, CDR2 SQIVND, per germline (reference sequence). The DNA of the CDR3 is TGTGCCAGTAGTAGACAGGGGCTGACGTACAATGAGCAGTTCTTC. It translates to CASSRQGLTYNEQFF. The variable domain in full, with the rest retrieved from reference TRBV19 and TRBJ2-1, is DGGITQSPKYLFRKEGQNVTLSCEQNLNHDAMYWYRQDPGQGLRLIYYSQIVNDFQKGDIAEGYSVSREKKESFPLTVTSAQKNPTAFYLCASSRQGLTYNEQFFGPGTRLTVL.

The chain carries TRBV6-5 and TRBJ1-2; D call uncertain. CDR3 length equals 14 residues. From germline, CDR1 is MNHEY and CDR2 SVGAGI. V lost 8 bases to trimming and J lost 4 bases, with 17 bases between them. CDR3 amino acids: CASRPLTTGYGYTF. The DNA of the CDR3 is TGTGCCAGCCGACCATTGACAACTGGCTATGGCTACACCTTC.